The 20 T cell receptor beta chains reported below all come from one sample, sequenced in a study of vaccination and CD4 T cells after COVID-19. Their antigens are not known. The Oncomine TCR Beta short-read assay generated sequence data from the DNA of cultured CD4+ T cells. MiXCR was run by TCRdb on the PCR reads, yielding one entry per CDR3 protein. The sample lists 20,000 or so distinct CDR3 sequences; 20% to 30% were seen once. As to treatment: roughly 10-day PBMC culture with coronavirus spike peptide pools or control peptides (ViraFEST assay). Sequencing was carried out using cultured CD4+ T cells from blood. The source of these receptors is a human donor with COVID-19.

This sequence joins TRBV14 and TRBJ1-2; TRBD1 is a possible D gene (5 bases). There are 13 residues in the CDR3. The V and J ends lost 6 bases and 4 bases respectively, with 12 bases between them. CDR1 SGHDN and CDR2 FVKESK come from the germline V gene. This chain's CDR3 is CASRPRASYGYTF. For the CDR3, the DNA is TGTGCCAGCAGGCCCAGGGCTTCCTATGGCTACACCTTC. Supplemented by reference TRBV14 and TRBJ1-2, the full variable domain reads EAGVTQFPSHSVIEKGQTVTLRCDPISGHDNLYWYRRVMGKEIKFLLHFVKESKQDESGMPNNRFLAERTGGTYSTLKVQPAELEDSGVYFCASRPRASYGYTFGSGTRLTVV.

The gene calls are TRBV9 and TRBJ1-1, with 7 bases aligning to TRBD1. After removal of 2 bases from V and 0 bases from J, the junction contained 4 bases not matched to a gene. Germline-derived CDR1 and CDR2 are SGDLS and YYNGEE. The CDR3 consists of 15 residues. The CDR3 coding sequence is TGTGCCAGCAGCGTTCGGCAGGGGGTGAACACTGAAGCTTTCTTT. Translated, it gives CASSVRQGVNTEAFF.

This clonotype occurred a few times. As DNA, the CDR3 is TGTGCCAGCAGTGAAGCCGGGCTGGGGAATTCACCCCTCCACTTT. Its translation is CASSEAGLGNSPLHF. The rearrangement uses TRBV6-1 and TRBJ1-6; unclear D gene. This CDR3 contains 15 residues. Trimming cost V 0 bases and J 7 bases, with 10 bases left between them. Per germline, CDR1 MNHNS and CDR2 SASEGT.

The J gene is TRBJ2-3, the V gene TRBV18; 12 bases align to TRBD2. The V gene end was trimmed by 4 bases and the J gene end by 4 bases; junction bases not matched to a gene: 9. The CDR3 is made up of 17 amino acids. The germline gives CDR1 KGHSH, CDR2 LQKENI. In nucleotides, the CDR3 is TGTGCCAGCTCACTCACTAGCGGGGGGCTAGTCCCAGATACGCAGTATTTT. This gives the protein CASSLTSGGLVPDTQYF. Combining the CDR3 with reference TRBV18 and TRBJ2-3 gives the whole variable domain NAGVMQNPRHLVRRRGQEARLRCSPMKGHSHVYWYRQLPEEGLKFMVYLQKENIIDESGMPKERFSAEFPKEGPSILRIQQVVRGDSAAYFCASSLTSGGLVPDTQYFGPGTRLTVL.

The chain combines TRBV10-3 with TRBJ1-3; TRBD1 matches at 12 bases. CDR1 and CDR2 from the germline V gene are ENHRY and SYGVKD. CDR3 length equals 16 residues. Trimming cost V 10 bases and J 7 bases; bases outside gene matches: 14. The CDR3 sequence is CATGTGGDLGLNTIYF. The CDR3 DNA reads as TGTGCCACCGGGACAGGGGGCGACCTGGGTTTGAACACCATATATTTT.

This clonotype was counted only a few times. V usage is TRBV29-1 and J usage is TRBJ1-2, with 8 bases lining up with TRBD1. This CDR3 comprises 12 residues. Per the germline V gene, CDR1 is SQVTM and CDR2 is ANQGSEA. The J segment lost 4 bases and the V segment lost 4 bases, leaving 2 bases of the junction unmatched. The CDR3 nucleotides read TGCAGCGTTGCTACAGGGGGCTATGGCTACACCTTC. This sequence encodes CSVATGGYGYTF.

This clonotype was seen more than once but under ten times. The chain joins TRBV6-1 to TRBJ1-4; 10 bases fit TRBD1. Trimming removed 6 bases from V and 7 bases from J; junction bases left unmatched: 2. CDR3 length: 13 amino acids. The germline gives CDR1 MNHNS, CDR2 SASEGT. Written as DNA, the CDR3 is TGTGCCAGCAGGGGGACAGGGGTTGAAAAACTGTTTTTT. It yields the protein CASRGTGVEKLFF.

The V call is TRBV28, the J call TRBJ1-6; 8 nucleotides agree with TRBD1. The CDR3 is 16 residues long. After removal of 2 bases from V and 7 bases from J, the junction contained 7 bases not matched to a gene. The germline V gene has CDR1 MDHEN and CDR2 SYDVKM. The chain's CDR3 is CASSLTPGGENSPLHF. CDR3 in DNA: TGTGCCAGCAGTTTAACCCCAGGGGGCGAAAATTCACCCCTCCACTTT. The full variable domain, rest sourced from reference TRBV28 and TRBJ1-6, is DVKVTQSSRYLVKRTGEKVFLECVQDMDHENMFWYRQDPGLGLRLIYFSYDVKMKEKGDIPEGYSVSREKKERFSLILESASTNQTSMYLCASSLTPGGENSPLHFGNGTRLTVT.

A few counts support this clonotype. In DNA form, the CDR3 reads TGTGCCAGCAGTCCCGGGACATCGAGTTTCGAGCAGTACTTC. Protein sequence: CASSPGTSSFEQYF. The chain couples TRBV6-1 to TRBJ2-7; TRBD1 is a possible D gene (6 bases). V lost 5 bases and J 6 bases, leaving 17 bases between the germline ends. CDR3 length: 14 amino acids. Germline CDR1 MNHNS, CDR2 SASEGT.

This clonotype occurred a few times. The chain has TRBV12-3 or TRBV12-4 and TRBJ1-5; 7 bases are shared with TRBD1. V dropped 3 bases and J dropped 7; count of bases not matched to a gene: 3. This CDR3 contains 13 residues. The CDR3 reads CASSLDRRQPQHF. The CDR3 DNA sequence: TGTGCCAGCAGTTTGGACAGGAGGCAGCCCCAGCATTTT.

The chain has TRBV3-1 and TRBJ1-2; 8 bases map to TRBD1. Germline-derived CDR1 and CDR2 are LGHDT and YNNKEL (reference sequence). CDR3 length: 16 residues. Trimming took 3 bases from V and 7 from J; bases not matched to a gene: 13. CDR3 sequence: CASSQTGAGTVGGYTF. CDR3 DNA: TGTGCCAGCAGCCAGACAGGGGCCGGCACGGTGGGTGGCTACACCTTC. Looking up the rest from reference TRBV3-1 and TRBJ1-2 gives the full variable domain: DTAVSQTPKYLVTQMGNDKSIKCEQNLGHDTMYWYKQDSKKFLKIMFSYNNKELIINETVPNRFSPKSPDKAHLNLHINSLELGDSAVYFCASSQTGAGTVGGYTFGSGTRLTVV.

The chain employs TRBV6-5 and TRBJ1-1; D not certain. V was clipped by 4 bases and J by 13 bases, with 19 bases between them. Germline CDR1 MNHEY, CDR2 SVGAGI. The CDR3 loop spans 13 amino acids. In DNA, the CDR3 is TGTGCCAGCAGTTCCCGGTCGGGGTTAAACGTTTTCTTT. As protein: CASSSRSGLNVFF.

This clonotype was seen once. DNA of the CDR3: TGTGCCAGCAGCTTAGGACAGGGGGCGTTGAATGAGCAGTTCTTC. This translates into CASSLGQGALNEQFF. V gene TRBV11-3 combines with J gene TRBJ2-1; 10 positions match TRBD1. Trimming at V came to 1 base and at J to 7 bases, leaving 4 bases not matched to a gene. The CDR3 has 15 residues. Germline CDR1 and CDR2: SGHNT and YENEEA.

This clonotype was detected a few times. CDR3 bases: TGCAGTGCTGCCCGGCCCCTGGGAACTAATGAAAAACTGTTTTTT. As protein: CSAARPLGTNEKLFF. The chain joins TRBV20-1 to TRBJ1-4; D remains ambiguous. The CDR3 contains 15 residues. CDR1 DFQATT and CDR2 SNEGSKA come from the germline V gene (reference sequence). V gave up 5 bases and J gave up 1 base, with 14 bases separating them.

This clonotype was detected only a few times. V is TRBV21-1 and J is TRBJ1-5; the DNA was not used to check the table's D call, TRBD1. TRBV21-1 is classified as a pseudogene. The CDR3 length is 18 residues. CDR3 in DNA: TGTGCCAGCAGCAACCGGGACAGGGGGCTTTGCAGCAATCAGCCCCAGCATTTT. Translated: CASSNRDRGLCSNQPQHF.

The rearrangement joins TRBV7-2 to TRBJ2-5; D unresolved. CDR3 length: 11 residues. Trimming removed 6 bases from V and 4 bases from J, with 6 bases in between. The germline CDR1 and CDR2 sequences are SGHTA and FQGNSA. The CDR3 DNA reads as TGTGCCAGCAGATTGGTAGAGACCCAGTACTTC. This codes for CASRLVETQYF. Complete variable domain (other parts from reference TRBV7-2 and TRBJ2-5): GAGVSQSPSNKVTEKGKDVELRCDPISGHTALYWYRQSLGQGLEFLIYFQGNSAPDKSGLPSDRFSAERTGGSVSTLTIQRTQQEDSAVYLCASRLVETQYFGPGTRLLVL.

The table lists this clonotype with a few counts. The V gene is TRBV5-1, the J gene TRBJ1-5; 9 nucleotides agree with TRBD1. Germline assignment: CDR1 SGHRS and CDR2 YFSETQ. V dropped 2 bases and J dropped 6; count of bases not matched to a gene: 9. This CDR3 region has 16 residues. The CDR3 loop reads CASSLAGQGSGQPQHF. CDR3 coding DNA: TGCGCCAGCAGCTTAGCCGGACAGGGGTCAGGTCAGCCCCAGCATTTT.

The rearrangement links TRBV20-1 to TRBJ2-1; the D gene is possibly TRBD1 (5 bases). Deletions cut 6 bases from V and 6 bases from J, with 24 bases between. Germline V CDR1 and CDR2: DFQATT, SNEGSKA (reference sequence). CDR3 size: 16 residues. CDR3 loop: CSAAGYRTQVVNEQFF. The CDR3 DNA sequence: TGCAGTGCGGCCGGATATAGAACACAGGTTGTCAATGAGCAGTTCTTC.

The V gene is TRBV11-2, the J gene TRBJ1-6; D is undetermined. The V end was cut by 3 bases, the J end by 0 bases, with 18 bases between. The CDR3 is 19 residues long. Looked up from germline, CDR1 is SGHAT and CDR2 is FQNNGV. CDR3 residues: CASSFPLRVMISYNSPLHF. As DNA, the CDR3 is TGTGCCAGCAGCTTCCCCCTAAGGGTAATGATCTCCTATAATTCACCCCTCCACTTT.

This clonotype has more than one count but fewer than ten. The chain uses TRBV15 and TRBJ2-2; D assignment may be TRBD1 or TRBD2 (5 bases each). Trimming removed 0 bases from V and 5 bases from J, with 7 bases in between. The CDR3 has 14 residues. Germline V CDR1 and CDR2: LNHNV, YYDKDF (reference sequence). In DNA, the CDR3 is TGTGCCACCAGCAGAGAGTGGGGGACCGGGGAGCTGTTTTTT. This sequence encodes CATSREWGTGELFF.